This TCR beta chain was obtained from a study of cytomegalovirus exposure and HLA in healthy donors. PCR used 60 Vbeta primers and 13 Jbeta primers. Sequencing used immunoSEQ multiplex PCR; TCRdb keeps in-frame clones, though not all of them. The sample consists of approximately 110,000 clones, around 74% of them appearing once. The ends lost 6 bases at V and 3 bases at J; junction bases unmatched: 8. The germline CDR1 and CDR2 sequences are MNHEY and SMNVEV (reference sequence). CDR3 length: 15 amino acids. This receptor was identified in a woman in her fifties or sixties in good health and CMV-seropositive. This chain joins TRBV27 and TRBJ1-1, with TRBD1 matching 9 bases. Source material: PBMCs. In DNA, the CDR3 is TGTGCCAGCAGCCGGGCCGACAGGGGGGACACTGAAGCTTTCTTT. Protein: CASSRADRGDTEAFF.